Shown below are 10 T cell receptor beta chains from a single sample sequenced in a study of T cells in Graves' hyperthyroidism and ophthalmopathy. There were TCR beta CDR3 regions amplified from RNA transcripts. A first-round RT-PCR of the TCR CDR3 used the HTBI primer set. A single record per CDR3 protein comes from TCRdb applying MiXCR to the multiplex PCR reads. The table has roughly 520,000 distinct CDR3 sequences, around a quarter seen once. Sequencing was carried out using blood. The receptors shown here come from a young woman with Graves' ophthalmopathy.

This clonotype has at least ten counts. The rearrangement joins TRBV6-1 to TRBJ1-1; tentatively, D is TRBD1 (5 bases). Germline V gene data show CDR1 as MNHNS and CDR2 as SASEGT. Trimming cost V 7 bases and J 0 bases, with 9 bases left between them. This CDR3 is 13 amino acids long. The CDR3 bases are TGTGCCAGCACCGGGACTTTGAACACTGAAGCTTTCTTT. Translation gives CASTGTLNTEAFF.

This clonotype was detected a few times. J is TRBJ2-7 and V is TRBV6-5, with TRBD2 matching 10 bases. The CDR3 spans 17 residues. The germline V gene encodes CDR1 MNHEY and CDR2 SVGAGI. Losses at the gene ends were 0 bases for V and 2 bases for J; bases not matched to a gene: 7. In DNA form, the CDR3 reads TGTGCCAGCAGTTACTCAGCTAGCGGGGGAACCACCTACGAGCAGTACTTC. Translation gives CASSYSASGGTTYEQYF.

There are many counts of this clonotype. The V call is TRBV19, the J call TRBJ1-1; TRBD1 matches at 9 bases. The trim removed 1 base at V and 4 bases at J, leaving 7 bases unmatched. CDR1 and CDR2 (germline): LNHDA, SQIVND (reference sequence). The CDR3 loop spans 16 amino acids. The CDR3 loop reads CASSIAPTGGGTEAFF. The CDR3 nucleotides read TGTGCCAGTAGTATAGCCCCCACAGGGGGCGGCACTGAAGCTTTCTTT.

This clonotype occurred many times. The V gene is TRBV9, the J gene TRBJ1-2, with D hard to call. The CDR3 runs 13 residues. Germline values: CDR1 SGDLS, CDR2 YYNGEE. The V end was cut by 5 bases, the J end by 2 bases, with 10 bases between. Here the CDR3 reads CASREDLNYGYTF. In DNA form, the CDR3 reads TGTGCCAGCAGAGAGGACCTCAACTATGGCTACACCTTC. The full variable domain, in which reference TRBV9 and TRBJ1-2 provide the parts outside the CDR3, is DSGVTQTPKHLITATGQRVTLRCSPRSGDLSVYWYQQSLDQGLQFLIQYYNGEERAKGNILERFSAQQFPDLHSELNLSSLELGDSALYFCASREDLNYGYTFGSGTRLTVV.

This clonotype was recorded many times. The CDR3 nucleotides read TGTGCCAGCAGTGGGCCGACAGGGGGAGTGAACACTGAAGCTTTCTTT. This sequence encodes CASSGPTGGVNTEAFF. V is TRBV2 and J is TRBJ1-1, with 9 positions matching TRBD1. CDR1 is SNHLY and CDR2 is FYNNEI in the germline V gene. This CDR3 has 16 residues. J was trimmed by 0 bases and V by 4 bases; bases with no gene match: 6.

This clonotype has ten or more counts. This sequence joins TRBV7-2 and TRBJ1-1; TRBD1 might be the D (5 bases). The CDR3 spans 14 residues. The V and J ends lost 3 bases and 4 bases respectively, with 12 bases between them. CDR1 SGHTA and CDR2 FQGNSA come from the germline V gene. CDR3 region: CASSLGVGPTEAFF. The DNA of the CDR3 is TGTGCCAGCAGCTTGGGGGTTGGGCCCACTGAAGCTTTCTTT.

This clonotype was found many times. This chain uses TRBV24-1 with TRBJ1-3, with no clear D. The CDR3 contains 13 residues. V was clipped by 9 bases and J by 3 bases, with 11 bases between them. Germline V gives CDR1 KGHDR, CDR2 SFDVKD. CDR3 nucleotide sequence: TGTGCCACCTCGGACCCAGATGGAAACACCATATATTTT. This sequence encodes CATSDPDGNTIYF.

This clonotype showed up many times. The chain carries TRBV4-3 and TRBJ2-7; D possibly corresponds to TRBD1 (7 bases). The CDR3 spans 14 residues. CDR1 is LGHNA and CDR2 is YSLEER in the germline V gene. V shed 2 bases and J shed 4 bases, with 12 bases lying between them. The CDR3 DNA reads as TGCGCCAGCAGCCAACAACAGGGGAGGTACGAGCAGTACTTC. Translation gives CASSQQQGRYEQYF.

V usage is TRBV28 and J usage is TRBJ2-2; 10 bases match TRBD1. CDR3 length: 15 amino acids. Germline V lookup: CDR1 MDHEN, CDR2 SYDVKM. V was pared by 1 base and J by 6 bases, with 2 bases of the junction left unmatched. CDR3 sequence reads: CASSLYGQGAGELFF. Here the CDR3 DNA reads TGTGCCAGCAGTTTATACGGACAGGGGGCCGGGGAGCTGTTTTTT.

The chain joins TRBV6-1 to TRBJ2-7; a possible D gene is TRBD1 (6 bases). Germline V CDR1 and CDR2: MNHNS, SASEGT. The V end lost 7 bases, the J end lost 0 bases, and 16 bases lay between the germline ends. The length of the CDR3 is 15 residues. CDR3 sequence (DNA): TGTGCCAGCAAAGACAGGAAAGCGGTCTCCTACGAGCAGTACTTC. Its protein product is CASKDRKAVSYEQYF.